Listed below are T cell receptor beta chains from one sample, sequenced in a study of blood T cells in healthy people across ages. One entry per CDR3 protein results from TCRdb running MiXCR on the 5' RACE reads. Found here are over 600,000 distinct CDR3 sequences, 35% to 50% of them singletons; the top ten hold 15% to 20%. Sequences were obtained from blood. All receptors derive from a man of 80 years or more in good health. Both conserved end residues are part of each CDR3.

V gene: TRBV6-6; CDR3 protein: CASRDSNEKLFF
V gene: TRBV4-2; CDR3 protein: CASSQGAGVEKEQFF
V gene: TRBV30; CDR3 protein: CAWSVSRGANVLTF
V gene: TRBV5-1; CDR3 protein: CASSWDQNTEAFF
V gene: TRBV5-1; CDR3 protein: CASSVLAAQETQYF
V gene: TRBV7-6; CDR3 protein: CASSLAGLRTDTQYF
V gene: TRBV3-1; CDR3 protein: CASSKTPLAGEDTQYF
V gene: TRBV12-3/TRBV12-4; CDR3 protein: CASSPQLGQGAFEQYF
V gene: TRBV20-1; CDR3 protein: CSARDFRGERYNEQFF
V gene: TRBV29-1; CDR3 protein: CSVDRTQDSEQFF
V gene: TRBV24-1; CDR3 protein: CATSDSSGPSTDTQYF
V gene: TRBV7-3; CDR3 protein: CASSYGGRRTDTQYF
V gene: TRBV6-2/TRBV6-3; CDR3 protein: CASSYELALGTQYF
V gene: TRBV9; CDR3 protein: CASSARGLNTEAFF
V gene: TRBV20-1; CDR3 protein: CGVAGGPRETQYF
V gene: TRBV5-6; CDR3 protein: CASSLLMGQGAGETQYF
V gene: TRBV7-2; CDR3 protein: CASSSAGLTMGRYNEQFF
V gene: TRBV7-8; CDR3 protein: CASSLLGGANTGELFF
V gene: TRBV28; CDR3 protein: CASSPPGRPVYNEQFF